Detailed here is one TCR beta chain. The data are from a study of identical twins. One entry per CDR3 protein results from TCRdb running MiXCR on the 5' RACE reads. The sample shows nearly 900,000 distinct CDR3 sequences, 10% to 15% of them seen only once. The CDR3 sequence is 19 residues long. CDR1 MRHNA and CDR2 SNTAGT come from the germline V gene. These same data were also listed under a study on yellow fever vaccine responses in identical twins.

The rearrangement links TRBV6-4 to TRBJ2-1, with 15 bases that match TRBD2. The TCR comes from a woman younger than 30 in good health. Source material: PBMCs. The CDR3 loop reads CTLSSGTSGGSERYNEQFF. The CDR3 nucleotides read TGTACCCTCAGCTCCGGGACTAGCGGGGGGTCAGAGCGCTACAATGAGCAGTTCTTC.